The rows below give T cell receptor beta chains drawn from one sample of a study of blood T cell repertoires in COVID-19. The protocol was immunoSEQ multiplex PCR, while the TCRdb copy is restricted to in-frame clones and leaves out a portion. The data show about 280,000 clones, with about 90% seen just once and 1.5% to 2% held by the top ten. The sequenced sample consisted of PBMCs or T cells enriched from blood (not recorded which). These receptors all come from a woman in her sixties or seventies who had recovered from COVID-19. Both conserved end residues are part of each CDR3. Each record gives: V gene, D gene, J gene, CDR3 length, clone size, CDR3 DNA, CDR3 protein. D genes are given only for firm matches. Size is omitted from some rows. Given values are once, few, many or a class for expanded clones.

TRBV9	-	TRBJ2-7	14	-	TGTGCCAGCAGCGGACCTGCGGGCGTCTACGAGCAGTACTTC	CASSGPAGVYEQYF
TRBV10-3	TRBD2	TRBJ2-3	17	-	TGTGCCATCAGTGACCCCAGTCGGCGGGGGGGCACAGATACGCAGTATTTT	CAISDPSRRGGTDTQYF
TRBV11-1	TRBD1	TRBJ1-6	16	few	TGTGCCAGCAGCAGCAGGGGGCGAGGGAGGCATTCACCCCTCCACTTT	CASSSRGRGRHSPLHF
TRBV6-6	TRBD1	TRBJ2-1	16	-	TGTGCCAGCAGTTACCGTGGGACAGCACCGCACAATGAGCAGTTCTTC	CASSYRGTAPHNEQFF
TRBV10-3	TRBD2	TRBJ2-1	16	-	TGTGCCATCAGTGAGTCGTCGGCGGGAGGGCCCAGCGAGCAGTTCTTC	CAISESSAGGPSEQFF
TRBV9	TRBD1	TRBJ1-5	15	-	TGTGCCAGCAGCGCAGGGACAGCTAGCAATCAGCCCCAGCATTTT	CASSAGTASNQPQHF
TRBV4-1	-	TRBJ2-4	17	-	TGCGCCAGCAGCCAGGGGGGTCAGGGGGTAGCCAAAAACATTCAGTACTTC	CASSQGGQGVAKNIQYF
TRBV7-3	-	TRBJ2-3	16	once	TGTGCCAGCAGCTCCCCCCCGGGACACCCCACAGATACGCAGTATTTT	CASSSPPGHPTDTQYF
TRBV4-2	-	TRBJ1-3	14	-	TGTGCCAGCAGCCAAGAAGAGAAATTAAACACCATATATTTT	CASSQEEKLNTIYF
TRBV7-9	-	TRBJ2-7	12	-	TGTGCCAGCACCTCAGGAGCAGGGGAGCAGTACTTC	CASTSGAGEQYF
TRBV24-1	-	TRBJ1-3	11	-	TGTGCCACCAGTTATAGAAACACCATATATTTT	CATSYRNTIYF
TRBV21-1	-	TRBJ1-1	14	-	TGTGCCAGCAGCGGCCACAGGGGGGGGACTGAAGCTTTCTTT	CASSGHRGGTEAFF
TRBV4-2	-	TRBJ1-4	16	few	TGTGCCAGCAGCCAACCACAGGGCGTTTCCCGCAATATATTTAATTTT	CASSQPQGVSRNIFNF
TRBV12-3/TRBV12-4	-	TRBJ2-5	13	-	TGTGCCAGCAGTTTACTAGCATCGGAGACCCAGTACTTC	CASSLLASETQYF
TRBV11-2	-	TRBJ1-2	15	-	TGTGCCAGCAGCTCAAACAGGGTGGATATCTATGGCTACACCTTC	CASSSNRVDIYGYTF
TRBV5-1	-	TRBJ1-2	13	once	TGCGCCAGCAGCTTGGCGGGCAGGGATGGATGCACCTTC	CASSLAGRDGCTF
TRBV7-9	-	TRBJ2-7	13	few	TGTGCCAGCAGCTCGCAGGTCCTTTGGGAGCAGTACTTC	CASSSQVLWEQYF
TRBV24-1	TRBD1	TRBJ2-1	16	-	TGTGCCACCAGTGACCTCCGGGACAGGGGACACAATGAGCAGTTCTTC	CATSDLRDRGHNEQFF
TRBV5-5	TRBD2	TRBJ2-1	14	few	TGTGCCAGCAGCTTGGGGGGACTAGCGGGTGAGCAGTTCTTC	CASSLGGLAGEQFF
TRBV7-9	-	TRBJ2-3	14	-	TGTGCCAGCAGCTTAGCTCTCCGCACAGATACGCAGTATTTT	CASSLALRTDTQYF
TRBV5-1	-	TRBJ1-1	14	-	TGCGCCAGCAGCTGGACGGGAGGGAGAGCTGAAGCTTTCTTT	CASSWTGGRAEAFF
TRBV2	-	TRBJ2-1	11	once	TGTGCCAGCAGTTTAAAGGACACGGGGTTCTTC	CASSLKDTGFF
TRBV5-1	-	TRBJ2-4	15	few	TGCGCCAGCAGCTTGAGGGACTCCTTGCGAAACATTCAGTACTTC	CASSLRDSLRNIQYF
TRBV6-5	-	TRBJ2-7	14	-	TGTGCCAGCAGCCCCGGGTACAATAGTTACGAGCAGTACTTC	CASSPGYNSYEQYF
TRBV5-1	-	TRBJ1-1	14	-	TGCGCCAGCAGCTTGGACAGGCAGAACACTGAAGCTTTCTTT	CASSLDRQNTEAFF
TRBV18	-	TRBJ1-5	16	-	TGTGCCAGCTCACCACCTCTTGTTGGGGGGAATCAGCCCCAGCATTTT	CASSPPLVGGNQPQHF
TRBV24-1	-	TRBJ2-7	16	-	TGTGCCACCAGCCCCTCAAATGTCCGGGGGACCTACGAGCAGTACTTC	CATSPSNVRGTYEQYF
TRBV7-9	TRBD1	TRBJ1-2	13	-	TGTGCCAGCAGCCGGGACAGGCGCTATGGCTACACCTTC	CASSRDRRYGYTF
TRBV6-5	-	TRBJ2-1	15	-	TGTGCCAGCAGCCCCATCGGGGGCTCCTACAATGAGCAGTTCTTC	CASSPIGGSYNEQFF
TRBV29-1	-	TRBJ2-5	12	-	TGCAGCGTTGAATCCAGGGAAGAGACCCAGTACTTC	CSVESREETQYF
TRBV27	-	TRBJ1-6	16	once	TGTGCCAGCACCCTCGACAGGAGCTCCTATAATTCACCCCTCCACTTT	CASTLDRSSYNSPLHF
TRBV5-1	TRBD1	TRBJ1-4	13	-	TGCGCCAGCAGCGACAGGGTGGCGGAAAAACTGTTTTTT	CASSDRVAEKLFF
TRBV3-1/TRBV3-2	-	TRBJ2-4	15	-	TGTGCCAGCAGCCAAGTGGGGGGGCCCAAAAACATTCAGTACTTC	CASSQVGGPKNIQYF
TRBV9	TRBD2	TRBJ2-7	15	-	TGTGCCAGCAGCCTCGGAGGGGCGGGAGGGTACGAGCAGTACTTC	CASSLGGAGGYEQYF
TRBV5-1	-	TRBJ2-5	13	-	TGCGCCAGCAGCTTCGGGGTACAAGAGACCCAGTACTTC	CASSFGVQETQYF
TRBV28	-	TRBJ1-1	12	-	TGTGCCAGTACCCGAACGGGAGGTGAAGCTTTCTTT	CASTRTGGEAFF
TRBV7-2	TRBD2	TRBJ2-1	16	-	TGTGCCAGCAGCTTATCCGGGGGGATCTCCTACAATGAGCAGTTCTTC	CASSLSGGISYNEQFF